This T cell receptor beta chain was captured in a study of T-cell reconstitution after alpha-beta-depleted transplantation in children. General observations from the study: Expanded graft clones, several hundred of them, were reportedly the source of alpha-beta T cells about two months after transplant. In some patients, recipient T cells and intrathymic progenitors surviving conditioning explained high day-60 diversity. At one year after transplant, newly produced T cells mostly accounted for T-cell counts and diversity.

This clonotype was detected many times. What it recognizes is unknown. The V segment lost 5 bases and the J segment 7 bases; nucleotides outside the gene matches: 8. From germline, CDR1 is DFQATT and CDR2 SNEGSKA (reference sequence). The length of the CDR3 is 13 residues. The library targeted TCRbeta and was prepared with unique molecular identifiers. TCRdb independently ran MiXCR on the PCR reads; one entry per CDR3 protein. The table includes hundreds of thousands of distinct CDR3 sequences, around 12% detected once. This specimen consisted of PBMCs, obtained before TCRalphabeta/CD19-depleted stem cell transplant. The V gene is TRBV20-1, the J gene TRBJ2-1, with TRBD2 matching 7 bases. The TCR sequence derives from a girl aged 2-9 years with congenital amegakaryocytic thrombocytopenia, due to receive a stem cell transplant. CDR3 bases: TGCAGTGCTTACGGGACTAATCGAAATGAGCAGTTCTTC. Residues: CSAYGTNRNEQFF.